What follows is one TCR beta chain and its context. TCRdb's copy holds only in-frame clones and misses some; the assay was immunoSEQ multiplex PCR. The sample holds 66,000 or so clones, roughly 90% seen once. The data were obtained in a study of OX40 agonist ivuxolimab in advanced cancers. V dropped 6 bases and J dropped 1 base, with 13 bases sitting between them. The CDR3 runs to 15 residues. CDR1 and CDR2 (germline): SNHLY, FYNNEI. The specimen was CD4+ or CD8+ T cells sorted from blood, collected in a trial of the OX40 agonist ivuxolimab. The rearrangement uses TRBV2 and TRBJ1-5; D remains ambiguous. The TCR comes from an adult with an advanced solid tumor such as melanoma, head and neck, liver or kidney cancer. The CDR3 bases are TGTGCCAGCAGGGACCAAATAACCAGCAATCAGCCCCAGCATTTT. Its translation is CASRDQITSNQPQHF.